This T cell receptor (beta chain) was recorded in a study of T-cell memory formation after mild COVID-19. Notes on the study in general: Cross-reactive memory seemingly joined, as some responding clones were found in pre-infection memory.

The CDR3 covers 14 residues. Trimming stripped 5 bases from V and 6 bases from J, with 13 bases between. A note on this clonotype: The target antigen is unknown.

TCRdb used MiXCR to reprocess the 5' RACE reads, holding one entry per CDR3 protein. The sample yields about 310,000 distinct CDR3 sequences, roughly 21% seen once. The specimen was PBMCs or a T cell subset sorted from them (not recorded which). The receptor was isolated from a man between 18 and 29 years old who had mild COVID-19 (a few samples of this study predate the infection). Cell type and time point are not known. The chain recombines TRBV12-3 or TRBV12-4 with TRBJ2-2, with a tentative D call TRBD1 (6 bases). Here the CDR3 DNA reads TGTGCCAGCAGTGTCAGGGGATCTGCCGGGGAGCTGTTTTTT. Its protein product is CASSVRGSAGELFF.